Presented here are 8 T cell receptor beta chains from one specimen sequenced in a study of blood T cell repertoires in COVID-19. Data came from immunoSEQ multiplex PCR; TCRdb stores just in-frame clones and leaves some out. Of under 250,000 clones listed, 70% to 85% are singletons. The material sequenced was PBMCs or T cells enriched from blood (not recorded which). All receptors derive from a woman aged 55-70 years who had recovered from COVID-19.

About this clone itself: A junction end diverges from the germline sequence, so it may reflect a read error. The chain links TRBV4-2 to TRBJ1-6; unclear D gene. CDR1 is LGHNA, CDR2 YNFKEQ, per germline. The CDR3 is 13 residues long. This CDR3 is CASSQDGGSLLPF. The CDR3 DNA is TGTGCCAGCAGCCAAGATGGAGGCTCCCTGCTGCCCTTT.

V usage is TRBV3-1 (or the pseudogene TRBV3-2) and J usage is TRBJ2-1, with 9 bases that match TRBD2. Germline assignment: CDR1 LGHDT and CDR2 YNNKEL (reference sequence). With 2 bases clipped from V and 4 bases from J, the junction kept 3 bases outside the gene matches. There are 15 residues in the CDR3. The CDR3 coding sequence is TGTGCCAGCAGCCAATGGACTAGCGCGTACAATGAGCAGTTCTTC. Translated, it gives CASSQWTSAYNEQFF.

The chain couples TRBV7-9 to TRBJ1-5; no reliable D call. V lost 5 bases and J 4 bases, leaving 6 bases between the germline ends. Germline loops: CDR1 SEHNR, CDR2 FQNEAQ (reference sequence). The CDR3 has 12 amino acids. In nucleotides, the CDR3 is TGTGCCAGCAGCGTCGGGAATCAGCCCCAGCATTTT. Translating it yields CASSVGNQPQHF.

This clone was detected only a few times. The V and J genes are TRBV7-2 and TRBJ1-2; D may be TRBD1 (5 bases). Germline values: CDR1 SGHTA, CDR2 FQGNSA. The CDR3 spans 13 residues. V was clipped by 2 bases and J by 6 bases, with 10 bases between them. The CDR3 DNA reads as TGTGCCAGCAGCTTAAGGAGGGGTAATGGCTACACCTTC. Residues: CASSLRRGNGYTF.

This chain links TRBV7-7 with TRBJ2-1; 14 bases line up with TRBD2. The V gene's germline CDR1 is SSHAT and CDR2 FNYEAQ (reference sequence). V was pared by 4 bases and J by 10 bases, with 12 bases of the junction left unmatched. CDR3 size: 17 residues. The CDR3 spells CASSSAAGLAGAKEQFF. CDR3 nucleotide sequence: TGTGCCAGCAGCTCCGCGGCGGGACTAGCGGGAGCAAAGGAGCAGTTCTTC. The full variable domain, in which reference TRBV7-7 and TRBJ2-1 provide the parts outside the CDR3, is GAGVSQSPRYKVTKRGQDVTLRCDPISSHATLYWYQQALGQGPEFLTYFNYEAQPDKSGLPSDRFSAERPEGSISTLTIQRTEQRDSAMYRCASSSAAGLAGAKEQFFGPGTRLTVL.

J is TRBJ1-1 and V is TRBV5-4; 8 nucleotides line up with TRBD1. Germline V lookup: CDR1 SGHNT, CDR2 YYREEE (reference sequence). CDR3 length: 13 amino acids. The V segment lost 1 base and the J segment 8 bases; nucleotides outside the gene matches: 4. This CDR3 is CASSLTTGGEAFF. The DNA for the CDR3 is TGTGCCAGCAGCTTGACTACAGGGGGAGAAGCTTTCTTT.

V and J are TRBV7-9 and TRBJ1-2; D is unresolved. The length of the CDR3 is 13 residues. Germline loops: CDR1 SEHNR, CDR2 FQNEAQ (reference sequence). The V gene lost 5 bases and the J gene lost 2 bases, with 9 bases spanning the gap. The CDR3 sequence is CASSLAPNYGYTF. For the CDR3, the DNA is TGTGCCAGCAGCCTGGCCCCGAACTATGGCTACACCTTC.

The gene calls are TRBV5-1 and TRBJ1-1, with 11 bases fitting TRBD1. The CDR3 is 15 amino acids. V gave up 4 bases and J gave up 6 bases; unmatched junction bases: 8. CDR1 SGHRS and CDR2 YFSETQ come from the germline V gene. CDR3: CASSPRTGGPPEAFF. The CDR3 DNA sequence: TGCGCCAGCAGCCCGAGGACAGGGGGCCCCCCTGAAGCTTTCTTT.